The 28 T cell receptor beta chains below come from one sample, sequenced in a study of Graves' ophthalmopathy and Graves' hyperthyroidism. RNA transcripts were the source from which TCR beta CDR3 regions were amplified. HTBI-primed RT-PCR formed the first round, and a multiplex PCR formed the second. TCRdb reprocessed the multiplex PCR reads with MiXCR, giving one entry per CDR3 protein. The table shows approximately 500,000 distinct CDR3 sequences, with approximately 14% occurring only once. The sequenced sample consisted of blood. These receptors originate from a woman aged 25-40 years with Graves' ophthalmopathy.

Concerning this clonotype: A clone one base away is much larger, so this may be a read error. The DNA for the CDR3 is TGTGCCAGCAGTTACGCTCTCGATAATTCACACCTCCACTTT. Translating gives CASSYALDNSHLHF. The chain recombines TRBV6-5 with TRBJ1-6; D not certain. The CDR3 has 14 amino acids. CDR1 is MNHEY, CDR2 SVGAGI, per germline.

This clonotype occurred many times. The chain employs TRBV27 and TRBJ1-6; D is perhaps TRBD1 (5 bases). V was clipped by 2 bases and J by 7 bases, with 9 bases between them. The length of the CDR3 is 14 residues. The V gene's germline CDR1 is MNHEY and CDR2 SMNVEV (reference sequence). The CDR3 DNA is TGTGCCAGCAGTTTAGGGGACGCCAATTCACCCCTCCACTTT. It translates to CASSLGDANSPLHF.

Only a few counts were recorded for this clonotype. This sequence may be a read error, since a much larger clone differs from it by one base. The V gene is TRBV27, the J gene TRBJ1-2; the D gene is possibly TRBD1 (5 bases). Per germline, CDR1 MNHEY and CDR2 SMNVEV (reference sequence). The CDR3 runs 13 residues. CDR3 amino acids: CASSRGTAYGCTF. The CDR3 DNA is TGTGCCAGCAGCCGAGGGACGGCCTATGGCTGCACCTTC.

The chain recombines TRBV6-5 with TRBJ2-5, with TRBD2 matching 11 bases. Looked up from germline, CDR1 is MNHEY and CDR2 is SVGAGI. The CDR3 is 16 amino acids. V shed 0 bases, J shed 10 bases, and the junction held 10 bases outside the gene matches. CDR3 sequence: CASSYSTSGALMVQYF. The DNA of the CDR3 is TGTGCCAGCAGTTACTCGACTAGCGGGGCTCTGATGGTCCAGTACTTC.

This clonotype was detected ten times or more. DNA for the CDR3: TGTGCCAGCAAAGGGACAGGGGACCTCTACGAGCAGTACTTC. This codes for CASKGTGDLYEQYF. V is TRBV6-1 and J is TRBJ2-7; 10 bases are shared with TRBD1. The germline gives CDR1 MNHNS, CDR2 SASEGT. Losses at the gene ends were 7 bases for V and 3 bases for J; bases not matched to a gene: 6. The CDR3 sequence is 14 residues long.

The sample holds many counts of this clonotype. This chain joins TRBV28 and TRBJ1-5; D not resolved. Trimming removed 8 bases from V and 1 base from J, with 9 bases in between. The CDR3 loop spans 13 amino acids. The germline V gene encodes CDR1 MDHEN and CDR2 SYDVKM. In nucleotides, the CDR3 is TGTGCCAGCTCCGCGTGGAGCAATCAGCCCCAGCATTTT. It yields the protein CASSAWSNQPQHF.

This clonotype has at least ten counts. The chain has TRBV20-1 and TRBJ2-7; 8 bases map to TRBD2. The CDR3 has 13 residues. Germline CDR1 DFQATT, CDR2 SNEGSKA (reference sequence). With 6 bases clipped from V and 0 bases from J, the junction kept 4 bases outside the gene matches. CDR3 sequence reads: CSAELADSYEQYF. CDR3 bases: TGCAGTGCCGAACTAGCGGACTCCTACGAGCAGTACTTC.

This clonotype has ten or more counts. The chain recombines TRBV28 with TRBJ2-7; D remains ambiguous. This CDR3 is built from 14 residues. V dropped 4 bases and J dropped 5 bases, with 15 bases sitting between them. Germline lookup yields CDR1 MDHEN and CDR2 SYDVKM. CDR3 coding DNA: TGTGCCAGCAGTTGGGATCTGGGTAAGGACGAGCAGTACTTC. Encoded protein: CASSWDLGKDEQYF.

In its sample, this clonotype was seen many times. The gene calls are TRBV10-3 and TRBJ1-1, with D uncertain. V gave up 1 base and J gave up 0 bases, with 6 bases separating them. From germline, CDR1 is ENHRY and CDR2 SYGVKD. This CDR3 is built from 14 residues. The CDR3 is CAISELAMNTEAFF. The CDR3 DNA sequence: TGTGCCATCAGTGAGTTAGCCATGAACACTGAAGCTTTCTTT.

This clonotype was detected only a few times. The chain links TRBV3-1 to TRBJ1-1, with D maybe TRBD1 (6 bases). In germline, CDR1 is LGHDT, CDR2 YNNKEL (reference sequence). Between the trimmed V and J ends, which lost 6 bases and 5 bases, there was a span of 16 bases. This CDR3 is built from 14 residues. This CDR3 is CASRGTNLGTEAFF. CDR3 nucleotides: TGTGCCAGCAGGGGGACAAATTTAGGGACTGAAGCTTTCTTT.

This clonotype was counted between two and nine times. This sequence joins TRBV19 and TRBJ1-5; 9 positions agree with TRBD1. The J segment lost 6 bases and the V segment lost 10 bases, leaving 10 bases of the junction unmatched. Germline V gene data show CDR1 as LNHDA and CDR2 as SQIVND (reference sequence). The CDR3 has 14 amino acids. CDR3 in amino acids: CATRTGAIGQPQHF. The DNA for the CDR3 is TGTGCCACCCGGACAGGGGCAATTGGTCAGCCCCAGCATTTT.

This clonotype has at least ten counts. The V gene is TRBV9, the J gene TRBJ1-6; D is unclear. The CDR3 spans 15 residues. In germline, CDR1 is SGDLS, CDR2 YYNGEE. Trimming cost V 4 bases and J 1 base, with 9 bases left between them. For the CDR3, the DNA is TGTGCCAGCAGCACCGGGGAGTCCTATAATTCACCCCTCCACTTT. Residues: CASSTGESYNSPLHF.

This clonotype was observed a handful of times. V is TRBV20-1 and J is TRBJ2-2; possible D gene TRBD1, 6 bases. V lost 1 base to trimming and J lost 7 bases, with 13 bases between them. This CDR3 has 14 amino acids. Germline V gene lookup returns CDR1 DFQATT and CDR2 SNEGSKA (reference sequence). CDR3 in amino acids: CSARAVQGNGELFF. CDR3 DNA sequence: TGCAGTGCTAGAGCTGTACAGGGAAACGGGGAGCTGTTTTTT.

This clonotype was observed many times. The chain carries TRBV12-3 or TRBV12-4 and TRBJ1-6; 9 nucleotides align to TRBD1. The length of the CDR3 is 14 residues. Trimming took 7 bases from V and 8 from J; bases not matched to a gene: 6. CDR3 sequence reads: CASTRQGEDSPLHF. CDR3 DNA: TGTGCCAGCACTCGACAGGGGGAAGATTCACCCCTCCACTTT.

Ten or more counts support this clonotype. The V and J genes are TRBV4-2 and TRBJ1-6, with D hard to call. V was clipped by 1 base and J by 7 bases, with 8 bases between them. The CDR3 runs to 14 residues. Looked up from germline, CDR1 is LGHNA and CDR2 is YNFKEQ. CDR3 amino acids: CASSQVGNNSPLHF. In DNA form, the CDR3 reads TGTGCCAGCAGCCAAGTGGGAAACAATTCACCCCTCCACTTT.

This sequence joins TRBV30 and TRBJ1-1, with D hard to call. CDR3 length: 13 amino acids. In germline, CDR1 is GTSNPN, CDR2 SVGIG (reference sequence). Between the trimmed V and J ends, which lost 2 bases and 2 bases, there was a span of 9 bases. CDR3 sequence reads: CAWSWEVNTEAFF. The CDR3 nucleotides are TGTGCCTGGAGTTGGGAGGTTAACACTGAAGCTTTCTTT.

This clonotype was picked up many times. The genes are TRBV7-2 and TRBJ2-5; D gene uncertain. Trimming removed 2 bases at V and 9 bases at J, with 10 bases between. Germline V gene data show CDR1 as SGHTA and CDR2 as FQGNSA. The CDR3 spans 12 residues. CDR3 residues: CASSLQDEAQYF. For the CDR3, the DNA is TGTGCCAGCAGCTTACAGGACGAGGCCCAGTACTTC. Using reference TRBV7-2 and TRBJ2-5 for the parts outside the CDR3, the full variable domain is GAGVSQSPSNKVTEKGKDVELRCDPISGHTALYWYRQSLGQGLEFLIYFQGNSAPDKSGLPSDRFSAERTGGSVSTLTIQRTQQEDSAVYLCASSLQDEAQYFGPGTRLLVL.

At least ten counts were recorded for this clonotype. The DNA for the CDR3 is TGTGCCAGCAGCCAGAGACAGGAGCCCTACGAGCAGTACTTC. This codes for CASSQRQEPYEQYF. The chain carries TRBV3-1 and TRBJ2-7, with D perhaps TRBD1 (6 bases). CDR3 length: 14 residues. From germline, CDR1 is LGHDT and CDR2 YNNKEL (reference sequence). V shed 3 bases and J shed 2 bases, with 11 bases lying between them.

This clonotype was recorded at least ten times. This sequence joins TRBV28 and TRBJ1-2; 10 nucleotides align to TRBD1. The CDR3 loop spans 14 amino acids. Germline-derived CDR1 and CDR2 are MDHEN and SYDVKM. The V segment lost 10 bases and the J segment 4 bases; nucleotides outside the gene matches: 9. CDR3 in DNA: TGTGCCATTGTACCGGGACAGGGGCGCTATGGCTACACCTTC. The encoded protein is CAIVPGQGRYGYTF.

The chain employs TRBV30 and TRBJ1-2; 8 bases match TRBD1. J lost 8 bases, V lost 3 bases, and 2 bases had no gene match. CDR1 and CDR2 (germline): GTSNPN, SVGIG (reference sequence). The length of the CDR3 is 11 residues. The CDR3 region has the DNA TGTGCCTGGAGACAGGGGGGCGGCTACACCTTC. Amino acids: CAWRQGGGYTF. Full variable domain (remainder filled in from reference TRBV30 and TRBJ1-2): SQTIHQWPATLVQPVGSPLSLECTVEGTSNPNLYWYRQAAGRGLQLLFYSVGIGQISSEVPQNLSASRPQDRQFILSSKKLLLSDSGFYLCAWRQGGGYTFGSGTRLTVV.

This clonotype was found many times. The gene calls are TRBV27 and TRBJ1-1; D not certain. CDR1 MNHEY and CDR2 SMNVEV come from the germline V gene (reference sequence). The V and J ends lost 7 bases and 2 bases respectively, with 5 bases between them. This CDR3 spans 11 amino acids. CDR3 loop: CASMLNTEAFF. In nucleotides, the CDR3 is TGTGCCAGCATGTTAAACACTGAAGCTTTCTTT.

J is TRBJ2-7 and V is TRBV18; TRBD2 aligns across 10 bases. CDR1 is KGHSH, CDR2 LQKENI, per germline. CDR3 length equals 14 residues. V trimming: 2 bases; J trimming: 9 bases; junction bases outside the gene matches: 7. This chain's CDR3 is CASSPSSGRAAQYF. The CDR3 bases are TGTGCCAGCTCACCATCAAGCGGGAGGGCCGCGCAGTACTTC.

This clonotype was recorded only once. Without the conserved terminal phenylalanine or tryptophan, this CDR3 likely stems from a read error. J is TRBJ1-2 and V is TRBV12-3 or TRBV12-4; possible D gene TRBD1, 5 bases. The CDR3 covers 15 residues. Trimming removed 6 bases at V and 3 bases at J, with 17 bases between. The CDR3 DNA is TGTGCCAGCAGCCCCTCCGCCAGGGCGCACTATGGCTACACCGTC. Encoded protein: CASSPSARAHYGYTV.

This clonotype was seen a handful of times. The chain joins TRBV11-2 to TRBJ2-7, with 7 positions matching TRBD2. The CDR3 consists of 17 residues. V shed 3 bases and J 5 bases; nucleotides not matched to a gene: 16. Germline V gene data show CDR1 as SGHAT and CDR2 as FQNNGV. In DNA form, the CDR3 reads TGTGCCAGCAGCTTTAGAGGGGCGAGGCGGGAGCGCAACGAGCAGTACTTC. This encodes CASSFRGARRERNEQYF.

The J gene is TRBJ1-5, the V gene TRBV15, with 10 bases aligning to TRBD1. CDR3 size: 15 residues. Germline values: CDR1 LNHNV, CDR2 YYDKDF (reference sequence). The V segment lost 6 bases and the J segment 3 bases; nucleotides outside the gene matches: 5. The CDR3 coding sequence is TGTGCCACCAGATTAGGGACAGGGGCCAATCAGCCCCAGCATTTT. The encoded protein is CATRLGTGANQPQHF.

Many counts were recorded for this clonotype. The CDR3 here is CSAYPLAGGSETQYF. The CDR3 DNA is TGCAGTGCTTACCCACTAGCGGGGGGCTCCGAGACCCAGTACTTC. J is TRBJ2-5 and V is TRBV20-1; 12 bases agree with TRBD2. The CDR3 sequence is 15 residues long. Germline lookup yields CDR1 DFQATT and CDR2 SNEGSKA (reference sequence). The trim removed 5 bases at V and 5 bases at J, leaving 9 bases unmatched.

This rearrangement joins TRBV28 to TRBJ2-7; 7 nucleotides align to TRBD1. The CDR3 spans 15 residues. The V gene end was trimmed by 4 bases and the J gene end by 3 bases; junction bases not matched to a gene: 9. CDR1 is MDHEN and CDR2 is SYDVKM in the germline V gene. The CDR3 DNA is TGTGCCAGCAGTTCGCCCACGACAGGGTTCTACGAGCAGTACTTC. The encoded protein is CASSSPTTGFYEQYF.

This clonotype appeared a few times. The junction differs from germline at one of its ends, possibly a read error. This chain links TRBV6-1 with TRBJ2-2; the D gene is possibly TRBD1 (7 bases). Germline lookup yields CDR1 MNHNS and CDR2 SASEGT. The CDR3 is made up of 16 amino acids. In nucleotides, the CDR3 is TGTGCCTGCAGCCCTTCGGAGGGGGCCGCTTCCGGGGAGCTGTTTTTT. Its protein is CACSPSEGAASGELFF.